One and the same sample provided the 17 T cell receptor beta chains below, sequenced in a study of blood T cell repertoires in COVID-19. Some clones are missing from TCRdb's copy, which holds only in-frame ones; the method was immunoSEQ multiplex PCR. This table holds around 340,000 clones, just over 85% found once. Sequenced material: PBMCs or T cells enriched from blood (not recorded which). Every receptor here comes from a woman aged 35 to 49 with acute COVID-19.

CDR3 sequence reads: CSVAYRINYGYTF. DNA for the CDR3: TGCAGCGTTGCTTACAGGATTAACTATGGCTACACCTTC. The rearrangement joins TRBV29-1 to TRBJ1-2; maybe TRBD1 (5 bases). Germline V CDR1 and CDR2: SQVTM, ANQGSEA. V was shortened by 4 bases and J by 1 base, with 10 bases between the two germline ends. The CDR3 consists of 13 residues.

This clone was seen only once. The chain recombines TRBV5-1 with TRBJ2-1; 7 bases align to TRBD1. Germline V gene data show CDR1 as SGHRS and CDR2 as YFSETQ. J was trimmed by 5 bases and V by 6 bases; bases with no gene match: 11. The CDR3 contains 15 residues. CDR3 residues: CASKLTGSTHNEQFF. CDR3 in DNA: TGCGCCAGCAAACTGACAGGGAGCACCCACAATGAGCAGTTCTTC.

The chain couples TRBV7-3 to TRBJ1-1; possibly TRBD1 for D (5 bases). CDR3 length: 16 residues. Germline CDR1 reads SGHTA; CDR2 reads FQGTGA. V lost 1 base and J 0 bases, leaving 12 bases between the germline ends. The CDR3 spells CASSLRGGKVNTEAFF. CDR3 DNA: TGTGCCAGCAGCTTAAGGGGGGGTAAGGTGAACACTGAAGCTTTCTTT.

The CDR3 loop is CASSPLATGELRAFF. The CDR3 nucleotides read TGTGCCAGCAGCCCCCTCGCCACAGGGGAGCTAAGAGCTTTCTTT. The chain carries TRBV3-1 (or the pseudogene TRBV3-2) and TRBJ1-1, with 7 bases that match TRBD1. Germline assignment: CDR1 LGHDT and CDR2 YNNKEL (reference sequence). The CDR3 extends over 15 amino acids. With 4 bases clipped from V and 10 bases from J, the junction kept 15 bases outside the gene matches.

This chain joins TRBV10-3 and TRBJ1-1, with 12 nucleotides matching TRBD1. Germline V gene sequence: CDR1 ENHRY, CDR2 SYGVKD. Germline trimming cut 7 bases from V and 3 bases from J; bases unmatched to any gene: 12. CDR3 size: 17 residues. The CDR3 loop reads CAITPGQGAKGYTEAFF. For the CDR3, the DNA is TGTGCCATCACCCCGGGACAGGGGGCAAAGGGATACACTGAAGCTTTCTTT.

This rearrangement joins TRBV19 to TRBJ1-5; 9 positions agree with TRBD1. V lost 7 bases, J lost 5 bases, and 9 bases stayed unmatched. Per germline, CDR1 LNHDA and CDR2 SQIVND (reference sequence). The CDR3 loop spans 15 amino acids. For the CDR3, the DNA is TGTGCCAGTACCCTTACCGGGACAGGGTATCAGCCCCAGCATTTT. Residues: CASTLTGTGYQPQHF.

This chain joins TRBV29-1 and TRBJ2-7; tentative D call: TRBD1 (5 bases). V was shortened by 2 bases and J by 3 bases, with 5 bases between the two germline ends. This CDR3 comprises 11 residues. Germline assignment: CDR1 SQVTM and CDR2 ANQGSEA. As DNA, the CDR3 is TGCAGCGTTGAACAGGGCTACGAGCAGTACTTC. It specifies CSVEQGYEQYF.

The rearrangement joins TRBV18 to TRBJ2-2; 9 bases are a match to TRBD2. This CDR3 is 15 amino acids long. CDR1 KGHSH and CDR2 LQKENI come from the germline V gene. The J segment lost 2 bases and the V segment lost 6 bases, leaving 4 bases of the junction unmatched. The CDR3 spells CASSPTSGNTGELFF. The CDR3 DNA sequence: TGTGCCAGCTCGCCGACTAGCGGTAACACCGGGGAGCTGTTTTTT.

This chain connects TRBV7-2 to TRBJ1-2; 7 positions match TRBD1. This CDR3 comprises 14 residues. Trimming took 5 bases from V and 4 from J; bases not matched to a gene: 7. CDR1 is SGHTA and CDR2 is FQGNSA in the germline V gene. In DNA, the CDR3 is TGTGCCAGCAGCGCAGGGGGTCTGGGCTATGGCTACACCTTC. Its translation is CASSAGGLGYGYTF.

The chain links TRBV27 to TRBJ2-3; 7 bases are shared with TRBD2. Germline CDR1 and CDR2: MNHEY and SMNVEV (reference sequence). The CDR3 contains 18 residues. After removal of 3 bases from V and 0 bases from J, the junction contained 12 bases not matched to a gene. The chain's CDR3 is CASSFVLRAGISTDTQYF. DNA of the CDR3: TGTGCCAGCAGTTTTGTACTACGAGCGGGAATTAGCACAGATACGCAGTATTTT.

The CDR3 DNA sequence: TGTGCCAGCAGCCAACTCTCGGGACAGGGGTTGGACATTCAGTACTTC. This encodes CASSQLSGQGLDIQYF. V gene TRBV28 combines with J gene TRBJ2-4; TRBD1 matches 10 bases. The CDR3 is made up of 16 amino acids. Trimming removed 6 bases from V and 8 bases from J; junction bases left unmatched: 13. Per the germline V gene, CDR1 is MDHEN and CDR2 is SYDVKM. Filled out from reference TRBV28 and TRBJ2-4, the complete variable domain reads DVKVTQSSRYLVKRTGEKVFLECVQDMDHENMFWYRQDPGLGLRLIYFSYDVKMKEKGDIPEGYSVSREKKERFSLILESASTNQTSMYLCASSQLSGQGLDIQYFGAGTRLSVL.

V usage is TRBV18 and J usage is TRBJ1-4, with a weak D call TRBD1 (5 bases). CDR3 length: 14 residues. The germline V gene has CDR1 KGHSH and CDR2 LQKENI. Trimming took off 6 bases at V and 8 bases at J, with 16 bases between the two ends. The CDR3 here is CASSASGGNEKLFF. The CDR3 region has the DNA TGTGCCAGCTCCGCTTCCGGGGGGAACGAAAAACTGTTTTTT.

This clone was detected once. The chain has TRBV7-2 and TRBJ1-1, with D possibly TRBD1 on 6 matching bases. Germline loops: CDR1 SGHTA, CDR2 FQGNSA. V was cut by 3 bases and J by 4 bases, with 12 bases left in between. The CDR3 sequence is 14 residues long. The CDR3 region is CASSFQGYVTEAFF. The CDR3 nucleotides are TGTGCCAGCAGCTTTCAGGGGTATGTCACTGAAGCTTTCTTT.

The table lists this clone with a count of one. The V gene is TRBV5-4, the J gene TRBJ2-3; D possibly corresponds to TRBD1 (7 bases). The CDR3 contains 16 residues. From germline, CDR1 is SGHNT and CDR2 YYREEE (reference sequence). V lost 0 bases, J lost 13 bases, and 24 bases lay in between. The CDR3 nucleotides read TGTGCCAGCAGCTTGGCCAGGGGGGCGATTGCTCCTCTGGAGTATTTT. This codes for CASSLARGAIAPLEYF.

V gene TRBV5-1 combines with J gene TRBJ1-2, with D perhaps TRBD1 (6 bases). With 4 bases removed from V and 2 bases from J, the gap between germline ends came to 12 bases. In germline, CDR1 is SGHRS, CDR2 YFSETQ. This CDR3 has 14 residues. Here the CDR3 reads CASSLTGTNYGYTF. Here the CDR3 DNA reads TGCGCCAGCAGCCTGACCGGGACAAACTATGGCTACACCTTC.

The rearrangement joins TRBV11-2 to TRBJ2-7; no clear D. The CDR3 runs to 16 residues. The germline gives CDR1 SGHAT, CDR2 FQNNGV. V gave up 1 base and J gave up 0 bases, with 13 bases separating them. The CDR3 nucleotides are TGTGCCAGCAGCTTAGGCGGCAATAAAAACTCCTACGAGCAGTACTTC. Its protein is CASSLGGNKNSYEQYF.

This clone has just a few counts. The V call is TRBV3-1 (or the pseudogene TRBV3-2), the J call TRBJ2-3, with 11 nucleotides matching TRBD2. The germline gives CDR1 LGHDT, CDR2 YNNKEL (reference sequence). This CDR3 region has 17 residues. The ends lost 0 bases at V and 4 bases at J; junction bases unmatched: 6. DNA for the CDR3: TGTGCCAGCAGCCAAGATTTCCTAGCGGGAGGAGCAGATACGCAGTATTTT. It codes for CASSQDFLAGGADTQYF.